This paragraph reports one T cell receptor (beta chain). The antigen remains undetermined. This sample is part of a study of CD8 T cells in Susac syndrome. TCR beta sequencing was performed on blood CD8+ and CD4+ T cells. The CD8+ and CD4+ T cells were isolated magnetically using a negative isolation approach, whereas the TEMRA cells were enriched by FACS. The CDR3 is 13 amino acids. Trimming cost V 4 bases and J 6 bases; bases outside gene matches: 6. The germline V gene encodes CDR1 SQVTM and CDR2 ANQGSEA. General study points: As the study acknowledged, the number of individuals who were part of its TCR sequencing and HLA analysis was relatively small.

Random hexamers were used to reverse transcribe the RNA input (about 0.5 to 1 ug). It was immunoSEQ multiplex PCR that amplified TCR beta CDR3 across 54 Vbeta and 13 Jbeta. TCRdb redid the calling of the immunoSEQ multiplex PCR reads with MiXCR, one entry per CDR3 protein. The data show some 150,000 distinct CDR3 sequences, roughly 95% seen once. What was sequenced was CD8+ T cells from PBMCs. The sequence derives from a human donor with multiple sclerosis. The chain links TRBV29-1 to TRBJ1-2; 9 nucleotides align to TRBD1. The CDR3 spells CSVVPTGGHGYTF. In DNA form, the CDR3 reads TGCAGCGTTGTACCCACAGGGGGCCATGGCTACACCTTC.